This section outlines one T cell receptor (beta chain) sequence together with its context. Germline loops: CDR1 SGHTA, CDR2 FQGNSA. V lost 6 bases to trimming and J lost 0 bases; unmatched junction nucleotides: 3. The CDR3 is 14 residues long. The data were obtained in a study of OX40 agonist ivuxolimab in advanced cancers. As for the study in general: Three dose-escalation patients had partial responses: one with hepatocellular carcinoma and two with cutaneous melanoma.

TCRdb's table, derived via immunoSEQ multiplex PCR, lists solely in-frame clones and lacks some. The table has roughly 50,000 clones, approximately 80% seen once. The J gene is TRBJ2-3, the V gene TRBV7-2; TRBD2 agrees at 7 bases. This clonotype originated in an adult with an advanced solid tumor such as melanoma, head and neck, liver or kidney cancer. The sequencing here drew on CD4+ or CD8+ T cells sorted from blood, taken in a trial of the OX40 agonist ivuxolimab. The CDR3 sequence: CASRGTISTDTQYF. The CDR3 coding sequence is TGTGCCAGCAGAGGGACTATCAGCACAGATACGCAGTATTTT.